The rows below give T cell receptor beta chains drawn from one sample of a study of breast tumors, draining lymph nodes, adjacent tissues. Using its own MiXCR run on the multiplex PCR reads, TCRdb lists one record per CDR3 protein. The sample includes 200,000 to 300,000 distinct CDR3 sequences, around 30% of them seen just once. Sequenced sample: axillary lymph node tissue. The receptors stem from a female donor with breast cancer. Some clones in this sample may be carry-over from other donors' samples. CDR3s include the opening cysteine and the closing phenylalanine or tryptophan. D genes are given only for firm matches. Clone size is shown for a subset of rows, as once, few, many or a class of expanded clone.

v_gene: TRBV11-3; j_gene: TRBJ2-3; abundance: many; d_gene: TRBD2; CDR3nt: TGTGCCAGCAGCCACCGACTACTAGCGGGCACAGATACGCAGTATTTT; CDR3aa: CASSHRLLAGTDTQYF
v_gene: TRBV20-1; j_gene: TRBJ2-1; abundance: many; d_gene: TRBD2; CDR3nt: TGCAGTGCTGCGACTAGCGGGAGGGTCAATGAGCAGTTCTTC; CDR3aa: CSAATSGRVNEQFF
v_gene: TRBV12-3/TRBV12-4; j_gene: TRBJ2-7; abundance: many; d_gene: TRBD1; CDR3nt: TGTGCCAGCAGTTTAGCGCGGTTGGGGACAGGGGCCTACGAGCAGTACTTC; CDR3aa: CASSLARLGTGAYEQYF
v_gene: TRBV7-2; j_gene: TRBJ1-3; abundance: .; d_gene: .; CDR3nt: TGTGCCAGCAGCCGAACTGGGAGGCTGTGCTCTGGAAACACCATATATTTT; CDR3aa: CASSRTGRLCSGNTIYF
v_gene: TRBV6-5; j_gene: TRBJ2-1; abundance: .; d_gene: .; CDR3nt: TGTGCCAGCTGTCACTCGGGCCGAGGAGTCTCCAATGAGCAGTTCTTC; CDR3aa: CASCHSGRGVSNEQFF
v_gene: TRBV20-1; j_gene: TRBJ2-5; abundance: .; d_gene: TRBD2; CDR3nt: TGCAGTAGGGGGGGGAGACTAGCGGGGACAAAAGAGACCCAGTACTTC; CDR3aa: CSRGGRLAGTKETQYF
v_gene: TRBV18; j_gene: TRBJ2-7; abundance: few; d_gene: TRBD2; CDR3nt: TGTGCCAGCTCACCGCAGGGACTAGCGGGAAACGAGCAGTACTTC; CDR3aa: CASSPQGLAGNEQYF
v_gene: TRBV5-8; j_gene: TRBJ1-2; abundance: .; d_gene: .; CDR3nt: TGTGCCAGCAGCTCCCAACAGGCCTCATCGGGCTATGGCTACACCTTC; CDR3aa: CASSSQQASSGYGYTF
v_gene: TRBV12-3/TRBV12-4; j_gene: TRBJ1-5; abundance: .; d_gene: .; CDR3nt: TGTGCCAGCAGCGTCGGGAGGACTCAGCCCCAGCATTTT; CDR3aa: CASSVGRTQPQHF
v_gene: TRBV20-1; j_gene: TRBJ2-4; abundance: many; d_gene: .; CDR3nt: TGCAGTGCTGGGAAGGGGGGCCAAAAGGGGAACATTCAGTACTTC; CDR3aa: CSAGKGGQKGNIQYF
v_gene: TRBV20-1; j_gene: TRBJ1-6; abundance: many; d_gene: .; CDR3nt: TGCAGTGCTAGGTTCGCCGGGGCTAATAATTCACCCCTCCACTTT; CDR3aa: CSARFAGANNSPLHF
v_gene: TRBV28; j_gene: TRBJ2-1; abundance: few; d_gene: TRBD2; CDR3nt: TGTGCCAGCAGCTCCAGCGGGAGTTCCTACAATGAGCAGTTCTTC; CDR3aa: CASSSSGSSYNEQFF
v_gene: TRBV5-5; j_gene: TRBJ1-4; abundance: many; d_gene: TRBD1; CDR3nt: TGTGCCAGCAGCTCCGCGTGGGGACAGGGGCCCCTTAATGAAAAACTGTTTTTT; CDR3aa: CASSSAWGQGPLNEKLFF
v_gene: TRBV2; j_gene: TRBJ2-5; abundance: .; d_gene: TRBD2; CDR3nt: TGTGCCAGCACCGCTCCGGGACTAGCGGGAGTAGGGGAGACCCAGTACTTC; CDR3aa: CASTAPGLAGVGETQYF
v_gene: TRBV20-1; j_gene: TRBJ2-1; abundance: .; d_gene: TRBD2; CDR3nt: TGCAGTGCTGGAGGCCCCAGGACTAGCGGGAGCCTTACTGAGCAGTTCTTC; CDR3aa: CSAGGPRTSGSLTEQFF
v_gene: TRBV6-4; j_gene: TRBJ2-6; abundance: many; d_gene: .; CDR3nt: TGTGCCAGCAGTGACCGATCCGGGGCCAACGTCCTGACTTTC; CDR3aa: CASSDRSGANVLTF
v_gene: TRBV19; j_gene: TRBJ2-2; abundance: .; d_gene: .; CDR3nt: TGTGCCAGCAGCCCACAGACGTGGGCCAGCACCGGGGAGCTGTTCTTT; CDR3aa: CASSPQTWASTGELFF
v_gene: TRBV29-1; j_gene: TRBJ2-7; abundance: many; d_gene: .; CDR3nt: TGCAGCGTTGAAGTAACAGCGACCTACGAGCAGTACTTC; CDR3aa: CSVEVTATYEQYF
v_gene: TRBV5-4; j_gene: TRBJ2-5; abundance: many; d_gene: TRBD2; CDR3nt: TGTGCCAGCAGCTCGCGCCTCGGACTAGTTGGAGAGACCCAGTACTTC; CDR3aa: CASSSRLGLVGETQYF
v_gene: TRBV10-3; j_gene: TRBJ2-7; abundance: many; d_gene: .; CDR3nt: TGTGCCATCAGTGAGTCGGCAGGGAGACGCCACGAGCAGTACTTC; CDR3aa: CAISESAGRRHEQYF
v_gene: TRBV7-8; j_gene: TRBJ1-3; abundance: .; d_gene: .; CDR3nt: TGTGCCAGCAGCTTAGAGGGAGGGGCTGGAAACACCATATATTTT; CDR3aa: CASSLEGGAGNTIYF
v_gene: TRBV2; j_gene: TRBJ1-2; abundance: many; d_gene: .; CDR3nt: TGTGCCAGCAGTGAAGGGGCGGGGAACTATGGCTACACCTTC; CDR3aa: CASSEGAGNYGYTF
v_gene: TRBV15; j_gene: TRBJ2-7; abundance: .; d_gene: .; CDR3nt: TGTGCCACCAGCAGAGATCTCGGGAACACGGAGTACTTC; CDR3aa: CATSRDLGNTEYF
v_gene: TRBV7-9; j_gene: TRBJ1-4; abundance: many; d_gene: .; CDR3nt: TGTGCCAGCAGCTTAGCGCTAGTGGGAAAACTGTTTTTT; CDR3aa: CASSLALVGKLFF
v_gene: TRBV7-9; j_gene: TRBJ1-5; abundance: .; d_gene: .; CDR3nt: TGTGCCAGCAGCAAGGGGGGGTTGGGCAATCAGCCCCAGCATTTT; CDR3aa: CASSKGGLGNQPQHF
v_gene: TRBV6-6; j_gene: TRBJ2-7; abundance: many; d_gene: TRBD2; CDR3nt: TGTGCCAGCAGGGGACTAGCGGGAGCCTACGAGCAGTACTTC; CDR3aa: CASRGLAGAYEQYF
v_gene: TRBV10-3; j_gene: TRBJ1-4; abundance: many; d_gene: TRBD1; CDR3nt: TGTGCCATCAGTGGGGACAGCGTGGGTGAAAAACTGTTTTTT; CDR3aa: CAISGDSVGEKLFF
v_gene: TRBV15; j_gene: TRBJ2-5; abundance: many; d_gene: TRBD2; CDR3nt: TGTGCCACCAGCAGAGATCAGTCTAGCGGGCTCAAACTGGGGACCCAGTACTTC; CDR3aa: CATSRDQSSGLKLGTQYF
v_gene: TRBV6-1; j_gene: TRBJ1-5; abundance: .; d_gene: .; CDR3nt: TGTGCCAGCAGTGAAGCGATAGGACAGAGCAATCAGCCCCAGCATTTT; CDR3aa: CASSEAIGQSNQPQHF
v_gene: TRBV7-6; j_gene: TRBJ2-2; abundance: many; d_gene: TRBD2; CDR3nt: TGTGCCAGCAGCTTAGTGCCTAGCGGGAGCACCGGGGAGCTGTTTTTT; CDR3aa: CASSLVPSGSTGELFF
v_gene: TRBV5-1; j_gene: TRBJ2-3; abundance: .; d_gene: .; CDR3nt: TGCGCCAGCAGCTTGAAAATACGAGGGACGGATACGCAGTATTTT; CDR3aa: CASSLKIRGTDTQYF
v_gene: TRBV9; j_gene: TRBJ2-3; abundance: many; d_gene: .; CDR3nt: TGTGCCAGCAGCGCAGGGGCACGGCAAAGCACAGATACGCAGTATTTT; CDR3aa: CASSAGARQSTDTQYF
v_gene: TRBV19; j_gene: TRBJ2-2; abundance: many; d_gene: TRBD1; CDR3nt: TGTGCCAGTAACAAACCGACCGGGACAGGGGTCGAGAACACCGGGGAGCTGTTTTTT; CDR3aa: CASNKPTGTGVENTGELFF
v_gene: TRBV29-1; j_gene: TRBJ2-5; abundance: .; d_gene: TRBD1; CDR3nt: TGCAGCGTGTGGGACAGAAACAATGAGCAGGGAGAGACCCAGTACTTC; CDR3aa: CSVWDRNNEQGETQYF
v_gene: TRBV29-1; j_gene: TRBJ1-2; abundance: .; d_gene: TRBD1; CDR3nt: TGCAGCTTGTTGGGAGGGGGCGACTATGGCTACACCTTC; CDR3aa: CSLLGGGDYGYTF
v_gene: TRBV2; j_gene: TRBJ2-3; abundance: many; d_gene: .; CDR3nt: TGTGCCAGCAGTATACAGGGCTCTCTCACAGATACGCAGTATTTT; CDR3aa: CASSIQGSLTDTQYF
v_gene: TRBV20-1; j_gene: TRBJ2-1; abundance: many; d_gene: .; CDR3nt: TGCAGTGCCCGAGCGGCCAGGGGCGGCAATGAGCAGTTCTTC; CDR3aa: CSARAARGGNEQFF
v_gene: TRBV9; j_gene: TRBJ2-6; abundance: .; d_gene: .; CDR3nt: TGTGCCAGCAGCGTAGGGGGGGCCCTGGGCTCTGGGGCCAACGTCCTGACTTTC; CDR3aa: CASSVGGALGSGANVLTF
v_gene: TRBV27; j_gene: TRBJ2-2; abundance: .; d_gene: TRBD2; CDR3nt: TGTGCCAGCAGTTTTAATCGGGAGGCCGGGGAGCTGTTTTTT; CDR3aa: CASSFNREAGELFF
v_gene: TRBV19; j_gene: TRBJ2-7; abundance: many; d_gene: .; CDR3nt: TGTGCCAGTGCGTGGGGTGCATCCTACGAGCAGTACTTC; CDR3aa: CASAWGASYEQYF
v_gene: TRBV24-1; j_gene: TRBJ2-7; abundance: many; d_gene: TRBD1; CDR3nt: TGTGCCACCAGTGTGGGACAGGGGACCGAGCAGTACTTC; CDR3aa: CATSVGQGTEQYF
v_gene: TRBV11-3; j_gene: TRBJ2-5; abundance: .; d_gene: TRBD2; CDR3nt: TGTGCCAGCAGCTCGACGCTAGCGGCGACCTCCGGGACCCAGTACTTC; CDR3aa: CASSSTLAATSGTQYF
v_gene: TRBV19; j_gene: TRBJ2-6; abundance: many; d_gene: .; CDR3nt: TGTGCCAGTAGCCGGGCCTCCATCAACTCTGGGGCCAACGTCCTGACTTTC; CDR3aa: CASSRASINSGANVLTF
v_gene: TRBV5-1; j_gene: TRBJ2-3; abundance: many; d_gene: TRBD1; CDR3nt: TGCGCCAGCAGCCCGGGACAGGATTTCACAGATACGCAGTATTTT; CDR3aa: CASSPGQDFTDTQYF
v_gene: TRBV30; j_gene: TRBJ2-1; abundance: many; d_gene: .; CDR3nt: TGTGCCTGGAGGCTCCACTACAATGAGCAGTTCTTC; CDR3aa: CAWRLHYNEQFF
v_gene: TRBV20-1; j_gene: TRBJ2-1; abundance: many; d_gene: .; CDR3nt: TGCAGTGCCCCCGCATACAATGAGCAGTTCTTC; CDR3aa: CSAPAYNEQFF
v_gene: TRBV5-1; j_gene: TRBJ2-7; abundance: many; d_gene: TRBD1; CDR3nt: TGCGCCAGCAGCCCGTCGACAGGGCACTACGAGCAGTACTTC; CDR3aa: CASSPSTGHYEQYF